What follows describes a single TCR beta chain. The record originates from a study of blood T cell repertoires in COVID-19. TCRdb keeps only in-frame clones here, not all; method: immunoSEQ multiplex PCR. The data contain approximately 170,000 clones, over 85% of them singletons. V dropped 5 bases and J dropped 1 base, with 14 bases sitting between them. Germline V gives CDR1 MNHEY, CDR2 SVGAGI. The CDR3 consists of 15 residues. The chain recombines TRBV6-5 with TRBJ1-1, with a tentative D call TRBD1 (6 bases). The specimen sequenced was peripheral blood. The receptor's source is a man in his 60s with active or convalescent COVID-19. The CDR3 region is CASSKPGQKNTEAFF. CDR3 DNA sequence: TGTGCCAGCAGTAAACCGGGACAAAAGAACACTGAAGCTTTCTTT.